Listed below are T cell receptor beta chains from one sample, sequenced in a study of cytomegalovirus exposure and HLA in healthy donors. The assay was immunoSEQ multiplex PCR, and TCRdb's table has in-frame clones only and misses some. This sample's table has about 210,000 clones. Sequenced material: PBMCs. The receptors were gathered from a woman in her 30s in good health and CMV-seropositive. Each CDR3 is given with its conserved first and last residue. The order of the fields is D gene, V gene, J gene, CDR3 DNA, CDR3 protein. A D gene is named only where the DNA matches it firmly.

>TRBD2|TRBV4-1|TRBJ2-3
TGCGCCAGCAGCCAAGAAGCGGGGGGGCCCGCAGATACGCAGTATTTT
CASSQEAGGPADTQYF
>TRBD1|TRBV7-9|TRBJ1-2
TGTGCCAGCAGCTCTACAGGGGACTTTTATGGCTACACCTTC
CASSSTGDFYGYTF
>.|TRBV18|TRBJ1-5
TGTGCCAGCTCACCAGAGGTGGCGCGCAATCAGCCCCAGCATTTT
CASSPEVARNQPQHF
>.|TRBV18|TRBJ1-5
TGTGCCAGCTCACCAACCAGGGGTGGGTATCAGCCCCAGCATTTT
CASSPTRGGYQPQHF
>.|TRBV5-1|TRBJ1-1
TGCGCCAGCAGGCCCGGACAGAATATGAACACTGAAGCTTTCTTT
CASRPGQNMNTEAFF
>.|TRBV7-9|TRBJ1-1
TGTGCCAGCAGTCCCGGGACTTCAAACACTGAAGCTTTCTTT
CASSPGTSNTEAFF
>.|TRBV15|TRBJ1-5
TGTGCCACCAGCCCCCTTAGCGGAGACAATCAGCCCCAGCATTTT
CATSPLSGDNQPQHF
>.|TRBV7-2|TRBJ2-2
TGTGCCAGCAGCTTAGATGGCGGAAGCCCGGTAGCGGGGGAGCTGTTTTTT
CASSLDGGSPVAGELFF
>.|TRBV28|TRBJ1-2
TGTGCCAGCAGTTCGGGCAGGGGCTCGCATGGCTACACCTTC
CASSSGRGSHGYTF
>.|TRBV5-1|TRBJ2-1
TGCGCCAGTTCCCTGAGCGGGTCGAGCTCCTACAATGAGCAGTTCTTC
CASSLSGSSSYNEQFF
>.|TRBV10-3|TRBJ2-7
TGTGCCATCAGTGCGGGAGCCTACGAGCAGTACTTC
CAISAGAYEQYF
>TRBD1|TRBV7-9|TRBJ1-2
TGTGCCAGCAGCTTAGGTCTGGGGACAGAGTATGGCTACACCTTC
CASSLGLGTEYGYTF
>.|TRBV19|TRBJ2-3
TGTGCCAGTAGCGGGAGCTTCGCAGATACGCAGTATTTT
CASSGSFADTQYF
>TRBD2|TRBV5-1|TRBJ2-7
TGCGCCAGCAGCCCCGGGACTAGCGGGATTTACGAGCAGTACTTC
CASSPGTSGIYEQYF
>TRBD1|TRBV5-4|TRBJ1-2
TGTGCCAGCAGCCCGGGACAGGCCCGTTATGGCTACACCTTC
CASSPGQARYGYTF
>.|TRBV29-1|TRBJ2-4
TGCAGCGCCAAACCCAGGGGAAGTTCGTGGGACATTCAGTACTTC
CSAKPRGSSWDIQYF
>TRBD2|TRBV4-3|TRBJ2-6
TGCGCCAGCAGCCCCGGGACTAGCGTATACTCTGGGGCCAACGTCCTGACTTTC
CASSPGTSVYSGANVLTF
>TRBD2|TRBV9|TRBJ2-1
TGTGCCAGCAGCGTAGGGCTAGCGGTAGTATACAATGAGCAGTTCTTC
CASSVGLAVVYNEQFF
>.|TRBV27|TRBJ1-4
TGTGCCAGCATTCCAAATGAAAAACTGTTTTTT
CASIPNEKLFF
>.|TRBV7-9|TRBJ1-5
TGTGCCAGCAGTTCGGACAGAGCAATTCAGCCCCAGCATTTT
CASSSDRAIQPQHF
>.|TRBV6-1|TRBJ1-6
TGTGCCAGCAGTGACCGAACAGGGTTCAATTCACCCCTCCACTTT
CASSDRTGFNSPLHF
>.|TRBV28|TRBJ2-7
TGTGCCAGCACCAGGTCCCCCCTCTACGAGCAGTACTTC
CASTRSPLYEQYF
>.|TRBV7-9|TRBJ1-1
TGCGCCAGCAGCCCGACAGGGAACACTGAAGCTTTCTTT
CASSPTGNTEAFF
>.|TRBV5-1|TRBJ1-4
TGCGCCAGCAGCTTGAGCACAGCTAATGAAAAACTGTTTTTT
CASSLSTANEKLFF
>.|TRBV11-2|TRBJ1-2
TGTGCCAGCAGCTTAATCGGCTCAGGGTTGGACTATGGCTACACCTTC
CASSLIGSGLDYGYTF
>.|TRBV5-6|TRBJ1-2
TGTGCCAGCAGCTTGGCCAACGGGGTGGGCTATGGCTACACCTTC
CASSLANGVGYGYTF
>.|TRBV30|TRBJ1-2
TGTGCCTGGAGTGTCGGCAGGGCGGCCTTC
CAWSVGRAAF
>TRBD1|TRBV6-6|TRBJ2-7
TGTGCCAGCAGTCAGGACAGGGGAGCCTACGAGCAGTACTTC
CASSQDRGAYEQYF
>.|TRBV18|TRBJ2-5
TGTGCCAGCTCGTCAGGGCACCAAGAGACCCAGTACTTC
CASSSGHQETQYF
>TRBD1|TRBV6-4|TRBJ1-4
TGTGCCAGCAGGGGACAGGGGAGGAATGAAAAACTGTTTTTT
CASRGQGRNEKLFF
>.|TRBV10-3|TRBJ1-1
TGTGCCATCAGTGAGTATGGCAGCGGTAACACTGAAGCTTTCTTT
CAISEYGSGNTEAFF
>TRBD1|TRBV5-1|TRBJ1-1
TGCGCCAGCAGCTCCGGAGGGACAGGGTGGACTGAAGCTTTCTTT
CASSSGGTGWTEAFF
>TRBD2|TRBV11-3|TRBJ2-3
TGTGCCAGCAGCGTGGGGACTAGCGGGTTCTCTAGCACAGATACGCAGTATTTT
CASSVGTSGFSSTDTQYF
>.|TRBV5-1|TRBJ1-2
TGCGCCAGCAGCGGACGGGGGGCCTATGGCTACACCTTC
CASSGRGAYGYTF
>.|TRBV11-3|TRBJ1-6
TGTGCCAGCAGCTTAGATGGGGCTAACAATTCACCCCTCCACTTT
CASSLDGANNSPLHF
>.|TRBV4-1|TRBJ2-5
TGCGCCAGCAGCCTTCCCGGCGGGGGCCTCCAAGAGACCCAGTACTTC
CASSLPGGGLQETQYF
>.|TRBV29-1|TRBJ1-4
TGCAGCGGGGGGGGCGGGAATGAAAAACTGTTTTTT
CSGGGGNEKLFF
>.|TRBV18|TRBJ2-7
TGTGCCAGCTCACCAGAGGGAGGGGGCTACGAGCAGTACTTC
CASSPEGGGYEQYF